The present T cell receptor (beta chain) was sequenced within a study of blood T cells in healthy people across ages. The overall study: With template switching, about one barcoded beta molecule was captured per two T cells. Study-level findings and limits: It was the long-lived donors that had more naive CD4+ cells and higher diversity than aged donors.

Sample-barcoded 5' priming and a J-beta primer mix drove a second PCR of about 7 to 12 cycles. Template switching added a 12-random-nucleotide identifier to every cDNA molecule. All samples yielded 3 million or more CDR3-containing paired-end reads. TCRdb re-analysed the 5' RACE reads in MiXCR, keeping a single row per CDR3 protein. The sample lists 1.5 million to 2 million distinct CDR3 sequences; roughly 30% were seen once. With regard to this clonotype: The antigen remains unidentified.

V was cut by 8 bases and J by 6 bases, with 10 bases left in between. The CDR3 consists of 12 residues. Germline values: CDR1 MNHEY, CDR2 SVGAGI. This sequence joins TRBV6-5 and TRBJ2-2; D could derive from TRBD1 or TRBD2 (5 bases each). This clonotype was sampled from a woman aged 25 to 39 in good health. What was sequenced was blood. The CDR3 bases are TGTGCCAGCCGCAAGGGACCCGGGGAGCTGTTTTTT. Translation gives CASRKGPGELFF.